The rows below give T cell receptor beta chains drawn from one sample of a study of regulatory T cells in long-lasting Graves disease. Each CDR3 protein is one row after TCRdb ran MiXCR on the multiplex PCR reads. The sample lists more than 400,000 distinct CDR3 sequences, over 15% seen once, with about 10% in the top ten. This same sample was also part of a study on T cells in Graves' hyperthyroidism and ophthalmopathy.

The sequencing here drew on peripheral blood mononuclear cells (PBMCs), taken at new diagnosis, from a patient treated with antithyroid drugs. The receptors here all came from a woman aged 25 to 45 with Graves disease. The CDR3 runs from the conserved cysteine through the conserved F or W. The D gene is left open where the match is weak. Clone size is given for some rows only: seen once, a few or many times, or a class if the clone is expanded.

>few|TRBD2|TRBV5-1|TRBJ2-1
CASSSAGESYNEQFF
TGCGCCAGCAGCTCGGCGGGAGAAAGCTACAATGAGCAGTTCTTC
>many|-|TRBV7-9|TRBJ2-2
CATPNRGTGELFF
TGTGCCACCCCGAACAGAGGCACCGGGGAGCTGTTTTTT
>-|TRBD1|TRBV28|TRBJ1-2
CASSGPDRLLNYGYTF
TGTGCCAGCTCCGGACCGGACAGGCTACTTAACTATGGCTACACCTTC
>-|-|TRBV25-1|TRBJ2-1
CASSRPEVRYNEQFF
TGTGCCAGCAGTCGGCCCGAGGTCCGCTATAATGAGCAGTTCTTC
>many|-|TRBV28|TRBJ2-7
CASREVGIYEQYF
TGTGCCAGCAGGGAGGTGGGGATATACGAGCAGTACTTC
>many|-|TRBV3-1|TRBJ2-7
CASSRKGRDYEQYF
TGTGCCAGCAGCCGGAAGGGCAGGGACTACGAGCAGTACTTC
>few|-|TRBV27|TRBJ2-3
CASSLVPGAVADTQYF
TGTGCCAGCAGTTTAGTTCCGGGAGCGGTAGCAGATACGCAGTATTTT
>many|TRBD1|TRBV30|TRBJ2-2
CAWAHPGGGNTGELFF
TGTGCCTGGGCCCATCCAGGGGGCGGGAACACCGGGGAGCTGTTTTTT
>many|-|TRBV11-2|TRBJ2-3
CASSQDSSTYSTDTQYF
TGCGCCAGCAGCCAAGATTCATCGACCTACTCCACAGATACGCAGTATTTT
>many|TRBD2|TRBV12-3/TRBV12-4|TRBJ2-1
CASSLGGRGVIEQFF
TGTGCCAGCAGTTTAGGTGGGAGGGGTGTTATTGAGCAGTTCTTC
>many|-|TRBV7-9|TRBJ1-1
CASSSGIGMNTEAFF
TGTGCCAGCAGCTCAGGAATCGGCATGAACACTGAAGCTTTCTTT
>many|-|TRBV6-2/TRBV6-3|TRBJ2-5
CASSYGEAFRETQYF
TGTGCCAGCAGTTACGGGGAGGCGTTTAGGGAGACCCAGTACTTC
>few|-|TRBV6-2/TRBV6-3|TRBJ1-5
CASSSLGGAGETQHF
TGTGCCAGCAGTTCCCTGGGAGGGGCAGGGGAAACCCAGCATTTT
>many|-|TRBV20-1|TRBJ2-2
CSARQSQNTGELFF
TGCAGTGCCCGACAGTCCCAGAACACCGGGGAGCTGTTTTTT
>few|TRBD1|TRBV14|TRBJ2-5
CASSQFYGTGIQETQYF
TGTGCCAGCAGCCAATTTTATGGGACAGGGATACAAGAGACCCAGTACTTC
>many|-|TRBV5-1|TRBJ2-2
CASTTSTNTGELFF
TGCGCCAGCACGACTAGTACGAACACCGGGGAGCTGTTTTTT
>many|-|TRBV20-1|TRBJ1-4
CSANQGLTNEKLFF
TGCAGTGCTAACCAGGGGCTCACTAATGAAAAACTGTTTTTT
>-|-|TRBV6-4|TRBJ1-5
CASSEDYSNQPQHF
TGTGCCAGCAGTGAAGATTATAGCAATCAGCCCCAGCATTTT
>-|-|TRBV19|TRBJ1-5
CASSSQWGASNQPQHF
TGTGCCAGTAGTAGTCAATGGGGGGCCAGCAATCAGCCCCAGCATTTT
>many|-|TRBV6-5|TRBJ1-5
CASSFRVDSNQPQHF
TGTGCCAGCAGTTTCCGGGTGGATAGCAATCAGCCCCAGCATTTT
>many|-|TRBV5-6|TRBJ2-1
CASSLIGQLGRADHNEQFF
TGTGCCAGCAGCTTGATAGGGCAACTAGGGCGGGCAGACCACAATGAGCAGTTCTTC
>-|TRBD1|TRBV11-1|TRBJ1-5
CASSLEPGQGLGQPQHF
TGTGCCAGCAGCTTGGAACCGGGACAGGGACTTGGCCAGCCCCAGCATTTT
>-|-|TRBV4-1|TRBJ1-2
CASSQEASLNYGYTF
TGCGCCAGCAGCCAAGAGGCCAGTCTGAACTATGGCTACACCTTC
>-|TRBD2|TRBV7-2|TRBJ2-5
CASSPGLAGVETRYF
TGTGCCAGCAGCCCTGGACTAGCGGGAGTAGAGACCCGGTACTTC
>many|-|TRBV5-5|TRBJ2-1
CASSWRVAAPYNEQFF
TGTGCCAGCAGCTGGAGGGTAGCGGCCCCCTACAATGAGCAGTTCTTC
>-|TRBD1|TRBV29-1|TRBJ2-2
CSVTDRANTGELFF
TGCAGCGTTACCGACAGGGCGAACACCGGGGAGCTGTTTTTT
>many|TRBD2|TRBV11-3|TRBJ2-1
CASSSSGSSIRDEQFF
TGTGCCAGCAGTAGTAGCGGGAGTTCGATCAGAGATGAGCAGTTCTTC
>few|TRBD1|TRBV7-9|TRBJ1-2
CASSFGTGVGYTF
TGTGCCAGCAGCTTCGGGACAGGGGTGGGCTACACCTTC
>many|TRBD1|TRBV5-1|TRBJ1-1
CASSLATGEGYTEAFF
TGCGCCAGCAGCTTGGCCACAGGGGAGGGGTACACTGAAGCTTTCTTT
>many|-|TRBV4-1|TRBJ2-5
CASSQERTQYF
TGCGCCAGCAGCCAAGAGCGGACCCAGTACTTC
>many|TRBD1|TRBV11-1|TRBJ2-5
CASSRDRGTRYQETQYF
TGTGCCAGCAGCCGGGACAGGGGGACGAGGTACCAAGAGACCCAGTACTTC
>-|TRBD2|TRBV28|TRBJ2-1
CASSSPSLTSGSSYNEQFF
TGTGCCAGCAGTTCCCCCTCCCTGACTAGCGGGAGCTCCTACAATGAGCAGTTCTTC
>many|-|TRBV5-1|TRBJ1-1
CASSLGPMNTEAFF
TGTGCCAGCAGCTTAGGCCCTATGAACACTGAAGCTTTCTTT
>-|TRBD1|TRBV27|TRBJ1-2
CASSTNGQGAGYGYTF
TGTGCCAGCAGTACAAACGGACAGGGGGCGGGCTATGGCTACACCTTC
>many|TRBD1|TRBV28|TRBJ2-3
CASSTGETDTQYF
TGTGCCAGCAGTACAGGGGAAACAGATACGCAGTATTTT
>many|-|TRBV28|TRBJ1-2
CASSYSLAYGYTF
TGTGCCAGCAGTTACAGTCTGGCGTATGGCTACACCTTC
>-|TRBD1|TRBV28|TRBJ1-1
CASSLAGGMNTEAFF
TGTGCCAGCAGTTTAGCAGGGGGCATGAACACTGAAGCTTTCTTT
>many|TRBD1|TRBV2|TRBJ1-5
CASRRDRAGNQPQHF
TGTGCCAGCAGAAGGGACAGGGCTGGCAATCAGCCCCAGCATTTT
>-|TRBD1|TRBV5-1|TRBJ2-7
CASSFGTGAPYEQYF
TGTGCCAGCAGCTTCGGGACAGGGGCCCCCTACGAGCAGTACTTC
>many|-|TRBV27|TRBJ1-3
CASLSGNTIYF
TGTGCCAGCCTCTCTGGAAACACCATATATTTT
>many|-|TRBV18|TRBJ2-1
CASSPPFGGFGYEQFF
TGTGCCAGCTCACCACCGTTTGGGGGGTTTGGCTATGAGCAGTTCTTC
>-|-|TRBV9|TRBJ2-1
CASSGQERDHYNEQFF
TGTGCCAGCAGCGGACAGGAGCGGGACCACTACAATGAGCAGTTCTTC
>few|-|TRBV29-1|TRBJ2-1
CSVGWRDEQFF
TGCAGCGTAGGGTGGAGGGATGAGCAGTTCTTC
>few|-|TRBV9|TRBJ2-1
CASSVAGGGGPREQFF
TGTGCCAGCAGCGTAGCTGGGGGAGGGGGTCCGCGTGAGCAGTTCTTC
>many|TRBD1|TRBV3-1|TRBJ1-5
CASSQGTGYQPQHF
TGTGCCAGCAGCCAAGGGACAGGGTATCAGCCCCAGCATTTT